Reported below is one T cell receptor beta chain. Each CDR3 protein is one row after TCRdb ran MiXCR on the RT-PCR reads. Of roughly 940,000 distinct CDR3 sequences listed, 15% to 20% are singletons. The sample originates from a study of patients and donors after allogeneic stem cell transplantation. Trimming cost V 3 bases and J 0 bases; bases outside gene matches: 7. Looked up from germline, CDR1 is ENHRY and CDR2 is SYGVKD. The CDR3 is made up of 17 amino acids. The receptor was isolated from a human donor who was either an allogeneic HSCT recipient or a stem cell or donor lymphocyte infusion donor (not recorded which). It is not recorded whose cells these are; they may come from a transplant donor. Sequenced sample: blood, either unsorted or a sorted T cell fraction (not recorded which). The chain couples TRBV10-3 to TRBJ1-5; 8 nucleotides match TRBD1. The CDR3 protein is CAISEPQGGVSNQPQHF. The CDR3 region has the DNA TGTGCCATCAGTGAACCACAGGGGGGAGTTAGCAATCAGCCCCAGCATTTT.